The 29 T cell receptor beta chains presented below share a single source sample, sequenced in a study of blood T cell repertoires in COVID-19. TCRdb keeps only in-frame clones here, not all; method: immunoSEQ multiplex PCR. The table lists around 52,000 clones, 65% to 85% of them singletons, with over 4.5% in the top ten. Material: peripheral blood. These receptors were obtained from a human donor in a cohort sampled during active COVID-19.

The chain combines TRBV19 with TRBJ1-6, with 8 bases that match TRBD1. CDR1 and CDR2 (germline): LNHDA, SQIVND (reference sequence). With V trimmed by 4 bases and J by 0 bases, 11 bases remained unmatched. The CDR3 sequence is 19 residues long. This chain's CDR3 is CASSTRQGLASSYNSPLHF. The CDR3 coding sequence is TGTGCCAGTAGTACAAGACAGGGGCTAGCAAGCTCCTATAATTCACCCCTCCACTTT.

This sequence joins TRBV7-2 and TRBJ2-3; 14 bases align to TRBD2. V shed 5 bases, J shed 1 base, and the junction held 5 bases outside the gene matches. CDR1 and CDR2 (germline): SGHTA, FQGNSA. The CDR3 consists of 17 residues. CDR3 nucleotide sequence: TGTGCCAGCAGCCCTACGGGACTAGCGGGGGGCACAGATACGCAGTATTTT. Translated: CASSPTGLAGGTDTQYF.

The CDR3 DNA sequence: TGTGCCAGCAGCTATGAGGGGGGGCCATACAATGAGCAGTTCTTC. Amino acid sequence: CASSYEGGPYNEQFF. This sequence joins TRBV7-8 and TRBJ2-1, with D possibly being TRBD2 (7 bases). The CDR3 totals 15 residues. V was trimmed by 4 bases and J by 4 bases, leaving 14 bases between them. Germline V gene data show CDR1 as SGHVS and CDR2 as FQNEAQ.

This CDR3 reads CASSKNTGGSGANVLTF. Written as DNA, the CDR3 is TGTGCCAGCAGTAAAAACACAGGGGGTTCTGGGGCCAACGTCCTGACTTTC. The chain carries TRBV27 and TRBJ2-6; 8 bases agree with TRBD1. This CDR3 is 17 amino acids long. Unmatched junction bases numbered 7, after V lost 5 bases and J lost 1 base. CDR1 and CDR2 from the germline V gene are MNHEY and SMNVEV (reference sequence).

The gene calls are TRBV30 and TRBJ1-5, with unresolved D. The CDR3 extends over 13 amino acids. V gave up 4 bases and J gave up 4 bases, with 11 bases separating them. CDR1 and CDR2 from the germline V gene are GTSNPN and SVGIG (reference sequence). CDR3 protein: CAWNSVGNQPQHF. The CDR3 region has the DNA TGTGCCTGGAACTCCGTCGGGAATCAGCCCCAGCATTTT.

The rearrangement links TRBV5-4 to TRBJ2-7; 8 nucleotides match TRBD2. This CDR3 has 16 amino acids. V dropped 4 bases and J dropped 2; count of bases not matched to a gene: 11. The germline V gene has CDR1 SGHNT and CDR2 YYREEE (reference sequence). The CDR3 is CASSAESGGLTYEQYF. CDR3 DNA sequence: TGTGCCAGCAGCGCGGAGAGCGGGGGACTAACCTACGAGCAGTACTTC.

This rearrangement joins TRBV6-1 to TRBJ1-2; 8 nucleotides agree with TRBD1. V trimming: 4 bases; J trimming: 6 bases; junction bases outside the gene matches: 16. The germline CDR1 and CDR2 sequences are MNHNS and SASEGT. CDR3 size: 17 residues. CDR3 nucleotides: TGTGCCAGCAGTGCCGAATCCCGGGACAGGAGGTCGAATGGCTACACCTTC. Protein product: CASSAESRDRRSNGYTF.

The V call is TRBV30, the J call TRBJ1-6; D call uncertain. The germline V gene has CDR1 GTSNPN and CDR2 SVGIG (reference sequence). V was clipped by 1 base and J by 8 bases, with 9 bases between them. The CDR3 is 13 residues long. DNA of the CDR3: TGTGCCTGGAGTGGAGGGCCCGATTCACCCCTCCACTTT. Protein product: CAWSGGPDSPLHF.

V is TRBV7-3 and J is TRBJ2-5; no clear D gene. Germline V gives CDR1 SGHTA, CDR2 FQGTGA. This CDR3 contains 13 residues. The germline V and J ends were trimmed by 3 bases and 1 base, with 6 bases remaining between them. The CDR3 nucleotides read TGTGCCAGCAGCTTTGGTAGCCAAGAGACCCAGTACTTC. Encoded protein: CASSFGSQETQYF.

The chain uses TRBV5-1 and TRBJ2-7; the D gene is possibly TRBD2 (6 bases). Germline CDR1 SGHRS, CDR2 YFSETQ. This CDR3 contains 12 residues. The germline V and J ends were trimmed by 7 bases and 3 bases, with 11 bases remaining between them. CDR3 sequence: CASRRDFYEQYF. Written as DNA, the CDR3 is TGCGCCAGCCGGCGGGACTTCTACGAGCAGTACTTC.

The chain has TRBV18 and TRBJ1-1; 7 bases are a match to TRBD1. Germline V lookup: CDR1 KGHSH, CDR2 LQKENI. V was pared by 5 bases and J by 0 bases, with 3 bases of the junction left unmatched. The CDR3 length is 14 residues. DNA for the CDR3: TGTGCCAGCTCAGGAACAGGGGTGAACACTGAAGCTTTCTTT. Amino acid sequence: CASSGTGVNTEAFF. The entire variable domain, with the rest obtained from reference TRBV18 and TRBJ1-1, is as follows: NAGVMQNPRHLVRRRGQEARLRCSPMKGHSHVYWYRQLPEEGLKFMVYLQKENIIDESGMPKERFSAEFPKEGPSILRIQQVVRGDSAAYFCASSGTGVNTEAFFGQGTRLTVV.

The chain is built from TRBV6-5 and TRBJ1-1; maybe TRBD1 (6 bases). The CDR3 contains 14 residues. Germline lookup yields CDR1 MNHEY and CDR2 SVGAGI. V dropped 5 bases and J dropped 1 base, with 11 bases sitting between them. The CDR3 is CASSSLQGNTEAFF. The CDR3 DNA reads as TGTGCCAGCAGTAGCCTACAGGGGAACACTGAAGCTTTCTTT.

This chain joins TRBV5-1 and TRBJ1-1; unclear D gene. Trimming left V 4 bases short and J 0 bases short, with 10 bases between. The V gene's germline CDR1 is SGHRS and CDR2 YFSETQ. The CDR3 contains 14 residues. Here the CDR3 reads CASSRGVMNTEAFF. The CDR3 DNA sequence: TGCGCCAGCAGCCGGGGAGTGATGAACACTGAAGCTTTCTTT.

This chain uses TRBV6-1 with TRBJ2-5, with a tentative D call TRBD2 (5 bases). Germline loops: CDR1 MNHNS, CDR2 SASEGT. The CDR3 has 14 residues. The V and J ends lost 2 bases and 5 bases respectively, with 12 bases between them. The chain's CDR3 is CASSEPGGVETQYF. The CDR3, as DNA: TGTGCCAGCAGTGAACCAGGAGGCGTGGAGACCCAGTACTTC.

This clone was counted between two and nine times. V is TRBV9 and J is TRBJ2-2; 8 bases agree with TRBD1. J was trimmed by 7 bases and V by 6 bases; bases with no gene match: 5. The germline CDR1 and CDR2 sequences are SGDLS and YYNGEE. The CDR3 has 13 residues. CDR3 sequence: CASTGQGFGELFF. The CDR3 DNA follows: TGTGCCAGCACAGGACAGGGATTCGGGGAGCTGTTTTTT.

The chain combines TRBV25-1 with TRBJ2-1, with a possible D match to TRBD2 (6 bases). This CDR3 has 15 amino acids. Trimming cost V 8 bases and J 3 bases, with 17 bases left between them. Germline CDR1 MGHDK, CDR2 SYGVNS. This CDR3 is CASQSPGLIYNEQFF. The CDR3 DNA reads as TGTGCCAGCCAATCGCCGGGACTCATCTACAATGAGCAGTTCTTC.

The V gene is TRBV7-2, the J gene TRBJ2-5; TRBD2 aligns across 10 bases. This CDR3 is 15 amino acids long. Trimming took 5 bases from V and 5 from J; bases not matched to a gene: 8. Per germline, CDR1 SGHTA and CDR2 FQGNSA. CDR3 region: CASSRDSTSGETQYF. CDR3 DNA: TGTGCCAGCAGCCGGGACTCGACTAGCGGGGAGACCCAGTACTTC.

This sequence joins TRBV9 and TRBJ1-4, with a tentative D call TRBD1 (6 bases). The CDR3 covers 15 residues. Germline-derived CDR1 and CDR2 are SGDLS and YYNGEE. Trimming cost V 0 bases and J 8 bases, with 14 bases left between them. The CDR3 region has the DNA TGTGCCAGCAGCGTAGCGACGGGACAAGGCGAAAAACTGTTTTTT. This translates into CASSVATGQGEKLFF. Combining the CDR3 with reference TRBV9 and TRBJ1-4 gives the whole variable domain DSGVTQTPKHLITATGQRVTLRCSPRSGDLSVYWYQQSLDQGLQFLIQYYNGEERAKGNILERFSAQQFPDLHSELNLSSLELGDSALYFCASSVATGQGEKLFFGSGTQLSVL.

J is TRBJ1-6 and V is TRBV27; 7 bases fit TRBD1. CDR1 MNHEY and CDR2 SMNVEV come from the germline V gene (reference sequence). Trimming at V came to 2 bases and at J to 4 bases, leaving 2 bases not matched to a gene. CDR3 length: 15 residues. The CDR3 nucleotides read TGTGCCAGCAGTTTAGGACAGGAGTATAATTCACCCCTCCACTTT. This sequence encodes CASSLGQEYNSPLHF.

The chain joins TRBV12-3 or TRBV12-4 to TRBJ1-2, with TRBD1 as a possible D gene (5 bases). V shed 5 bases and J shed 5 bases, with 12 bases lying between them. The CDR3 extends over 13 amino acids. CDR3 loop: CASSKSGGYGYTF. As DNA, the CDR3 is TGTGCCAGCAGTAAATCGGGGGGGTATGGCTACACCTTC.

The V gene is TRBV4-2, the J gene TRBJ1-4, with 8 bases that match TRBD1. Germline CDR1 and CDR2: LGHNA and YNFKEQ. J lost 8 bases, V lost 0 bases, and 5 bases had no gene match. CDR3 size: 15 residues. This CDR3 reads CASSQDNRGWEKLFF. CDR3 bases: TGTGCCAGCAGCCAAGACAACAGGGGGTGGGAAAAACTGTTTTTT.

The CDR3 DNA reads as TGTGCCAGCAGTGAACTGGGCAGGGCCCCCACCCTGAAGCAGTTCTTC. It yields the protein CASSELGRAPTLKQFF. This sequence joins TRBV6-1 and TRBJ2-1, with D possibly being TRBD1 (5 bases). The CDR3 runs 16 residues. From germline, CDR1 is MNHNS and CDR2 SASEGT. Trimming stripped 2 bases from V and 11 bases from J, with 22 bases between.

The sample holds a few counts of this clone. The genes are TRBV5-4 and TRBJ2-5; D gene ambiguous. Germline V lookup: CDR1 SGHNT, CDR2 YYREEE (reference sequence). The V gene lost 5 bases and the J gene lost 4 bases, with 6 bases spanning the gap. The length of the CDR3 is 11 residues. Here the CDR3 reads CASSSSETQYF. The CDR3 coding sequence is TGTGCCAGCAGTTCTTCAGAGACCCAGTACTTC.

This rearrangement joins TRBV10-2 to TRBJ2-7; 8 nucleotides agree with TRBD2. Germline V gene data show CDR1 as WSHSY and CDR2 as SAAADI. The CDR3 spans 13 residues. Trimming took 4 bases from V and 7 from J; bases not matched to a gene: 6. DNA of the CDR3: TGCGCCAGCAGTGTTAGCGGGGTCGGTGAGCAGTACTTC. Translating it yields CASSVSGVGEQYF.

V gene TRBV6-5 combines with J gene TRBJ1-1, with a tentative D call TRBD1 (5 bases). This CDR3 region has 13 residues. Trimming left V 10 bases short and J 4 bases short, with 16 bases between. Germline-derived CDR1 and CDR2 are MNHEY and SVGAGI. The CDR3 here is CATSGRGVTEAFF. The CDR3 DNA reads as TGTGCCACCTCGGGACGGGGGGTCACTGAAGCTTTCTTT.

The J gene is TRBJ1-2, the V gene TRBV6-4; 8 bases fit TRBD1. This CDR3 is built from 12 residues. Germline V gene lookup returns CDR1 MRHNA and CDR2 SNTAGT. With 8 bases clipped from V and 2 bases from J, the junction kept 1 base outside the gene matches. As DNA, the CDR3 is TGTGCCAGCCGGGACAGGAACTATGGCTACACCTTC. It yields the protein CASRDRNYGYTF.

The chain joins TRBV27 to TRBJ2-4; 11 bases fit TRBD2. Germline CDR1 reads MNHEY; CDR2 reads SMNVEV (reference sequence). The CDR3 contains 14 residues. V lost 5 bases to trimming and J lost 5 bases; unmatched junction nucleotides: 2. The CDR3 nucleotides read TGTGCCAGCAGTAGTAGCGGGAGGGAAAACATTCAGTACTTC. This gives the protein CASSSSGRENIQYF.

V and J are TRBV2 and TRBJ1-2; D possibly corresponds to TRBD1 (6 bases). This CDR3 is built from 16 residues. Germline V CDR1 and CDR2: SNHLY, FYNNEI. V was cut by 4 bases and J by 0 bases, with 15 bases left in between. The CDR3 DNA reads TGTGCCAGCAGTGGCAGGGGATCAGGAGCTAACTATGGCTACACCTTC. This gives the protein CASSGRGSGANYGYTF.

This chain uses TRBV7-8 with TRBJ1-5; 7 positions agree with TRBD1. J gave up 4 bases and V 1 base, and 4 bases lay outside the gene matches. The length of the CDR3 is 15 residues. CDR1 and CDR2 (germline): SGHVS, FQNEAQ. The CDR3: CASSLEGADNQPQHF. The CDR3 region has the DNA TGTGCCAGCAGCTTAGAGGGGGCGGATAATCAGCCCCAGCATTTT.